The clone carrying this TCR beta chain was picked up many times. Its antigen is undetermined. The CDR3 has 15 residues. V was cut by 5 bases and J by 4 bases, with 17 bases left in between. Germline CDR1 is SEHNR and CDR2 is FQNEAQ (reference sequence). This entry comes from a study of T cells in Graves' hyperthyroidism and ophthalmopathy. Whole-study results and caveats: Blood samples included most of the expanded thyroid clonotypes exceeding 0.001.

Uncontrolled infections, other autoimmune diseases, pregnancy or lactation led to exclusion of patients. For the diagnoses, clinical symptoms, serum thyroxine and TRAb, thyroid ultrasound and orbital computed tomography were used. Source material for PBMCs was roughly 10 ml fresh peripheral blood. RNA transcripts gave rise to amplified TCR beta CDR3 regions. During a first-round RT-PCR of the TCR CDR3, the HTBI primer set was used. TCRdb re-called the multiplex PCR reads with MiXCR, one entry per CDR3 protein. The table records 200,000 to 300,000 distinct CDR3 sequences, over 20% of them present only once.

Sample: blood. J is TRBJ1-1 and V is TRBV7-9; unclear D gene. This sequence originates from a middle-aged woman with Graves' ophthalmopathy. CDR3 sequence: CASSPDRGLGTEAFF. The CDR3 DNA reads as TGTGCCAGCAGCCCGGATAGAGGGTTGGGCACTGAAGCTTTCTTT.